A single sample is the source of the 18 T cell receptor beta chains below, sequenced in a study of blood T cells in healthy people across ages. Sample-barcoded 5' priming and a J-beta primer mix drove a second PCR of about 6 to 12 cycles. TCRdb fed the 5' RACE reads into MiXCR, producing one record per CDR3 protein. The table has hundreds of thousands of distinct CDR3 sequences, approximately 44% seen once. The specimen sequenced was blood. All receptors derive from a man aged 55 to 70 in good health.

V gene TRBV29-1 combines with J gene TRBJ1-2; D is perhaps TRBD1 (5 bases). Trimming cost V 4 bases and J 0 bases, with 15 bases left between them. CDR1 and CDR2 from the germline V gene are SQVTM and ANQGSEA. This CDR3 is 15 amino acids long. CDR3: CSVGGEKRANYGYTF. The DNA of the CDR3 is TGCAGCGTTGGAGGGGAAAAGAGGGCTAACTATGGCTACACCTTC.

V gene TRBV4-3 combines with J gene TRBJ1-4; 7 positions match TRBD1. V shed 5 bases and J 8 bases; nucleotides not matched to a gene: 11. Germline loops: CDR1 LGHNA, CDR2 YSLEER. CDR3 length: 15 amino acids. The CDR3 DNA follows: TGCGCCAGCAGCACCTCCGGGACAGTGGGGGAAAAACTGTTTTTT. The encoded protein is CASSTSGTVGEKLFF.

The J gene is TRBJ2-5, the V gene TRBV6-2 or TRBV6-3; the D call may be TRBD1 or TRBD2 (6 bases each). The CDR3 length is 15 residues. The V gene's germline CDR1 is MNHEY and CDR2 SVGEGT. V was clipped by 0 bases and J by 0 bases, with 8 bases between them. The CDR3 nucleotides are TGTGCCAGCAGTTACTCAAGGGGGGACCAAGAGACCCAGTACTTC. This codes for CASSYSRGDQETQYF.

This chain joins TRBV30 and TRBJ1-5, with D perhaps TRBD1 (6 bases). The CDR3 runs to 15 residues. The germline V gene encodes CDR1 GTSNPN and CDR2 SVGIG (reference sequence). V lost 2 bases, J lost 6 bases, and 17 bases lay in between. In DNA form, the CDR3 reads TGTGCCTGGAGTTCAAGAGGGGGGCAAGGTCAGCCCCAGCATTTT. Protein product: CAWSSRGGQGQPQHF.

The rearrangement uses TRBV2 and TRBJ2-4; D is unresolved. The DNA end is a closer match to TRBJ2-7, so the J assignment may be wrong. CDR3 length equals 12 residues. Germline V gene sequence: CDR1 SNHLY, CDR2 FYNNEI. This chain's CDR3 is CASHSGGYEQYF. The CDR3 coding sequence is TGTGCCAGCCACAGTGGTGGTTACGAGCAGTACTTC.

CDR3 region: CSVGVYSEQYF. In nucleotides, the CDR3 is TGCAGCGTTGGGGTCTACAGTGAGCAGTACTTC. The rearrangement joins TRBV29-1 to TRBJ2-4, with D uncertain. V was shortened by 4 bases and J by 13 bases, with 14 bases between the two germline ends. The CDR3 consists of 11 residues. Germline V gives CDR1 SQVTM, CDR2 ANQGSEA.

This rearrangement joins TRBV7-8 to TRBJ1-2; D might be TRBD1 (5 bases). Germline V gives CDR1 SGHVS, CDR2 FQNEAQ. The V and J ends lost 5 bases and 7 bases respectively, with 17 bases between them. The length of the CDR3 is 14 residues. CDR3 coding DNA: TGTGCCAGCAGCCTGCAGGGTTTTGGGAGTGGCTACACCTTC. Encoded protein: CASSLQGFGSGYTF.

The rearrangement uses TRBV7-9 and TRBJ1-6, with 9 bases matching TRBD1. V dropped 5 bases and J dropped 9; count of bases not matched to a gene: 5. This CDR3 spans 14 amino acids. CDR1 is SEHNR, CDR2 FQNEAQ, per germline (reference sequence). CDR3 sequence (DNA): TGTGCCAGCAGCGAGACAGGGGGTCTTTCACCCCTCCACTTT. Protein: CASSETGGLSPLHF.

V and J are TRBV27 and TRBJ1-5; 11 bases fit TRBD1. Trimming at V came to 5 bases and at J to 4 bases, leaving 4 bases not matched to a gene. The germline gives CDR1 MNHEY, CDR2 SMNVEV (reference sequence). CDR3 length equals 15 residues. CDR3 loop: CASSQGTGGNQPQHF. The DNA of the CDR3 is TGTGCCAGCAGTCAAGGGACAGGGGGGAATCAGCCCCAGCATTTT.

The chain joins TRBV3-1 to TRBJ2-3; D could derive from TRBD1 or TRBD2 (5 bases each). Germline V CDR1 and CDR2: LGHDT, YNNKEL (reference sequence). V lost 0 bases and J lost 1, with 17 bases in between. The CDR3 extends over 18 amino acids. The CDR3 region has the DNA TGTGCCAGCAGCCAAGACTTGAGGGGCGAGGGGTGCACAGATACGCAGTATTTT. Its protein product is CASSQDLRGEGCTDTQYF.

This clonotype was observed a few times. The CDR3 region has the DNA TGTGCCAGCAGTACAGGGACAGAGAAGAAAGAGACCCAGTACTTC. Amino acid sequence: CASSTGTEKKETQYF. The rearrangement links TRBV2 to TRBJ2-5, with 7 bases that match TRBD1. CDR3 length: 15 amino acids. Germline CDR1 SNHLY, CDR2 FYNNEI. V trimming: 5 bases; J trimming: 3 bases; junction bases outside the gene matches: 9.

This clonotype was counted ten times or more. The chain employs TRBV7-2 and TRBJ2-7; D is ambiguous. From germline, CDR1 is SGHTA and CDR2 FQGNSA. This CDR3 has 12 amino acids. Between the trimmed V and J ends, which lost 1 base and 5 bases, there was a span of 6 bases. The CDR3 region is CASSLDSNEQYF. The CDR3 coding sequence is TGTGCCAGCAGCTTAGACAGTAACGAGCAGTACTTC.

The chain links TRBV11-2 to TRBJ2-2; no clear D gene. Trimming took off 1 base at V and 2 bases at J, with 8 bases between the two ends. Germline V lookup: CDR1 SGHAT, CDR2 FQNNGV. This CDR3 contains 15 residues. CDR3 in amino acids: CASSLGGTNTGELFF. CDR3 DNA: TGTGCCAGCAGCTTAGGCGGAACAAACACCGGGGAGCTGTTTTTT.

This clonotype was seen a few times. The chain carries TRBV28 and TRBJ2-5, with 9 positions matching TRBD1. The junction had 9 bases not matched to a gene; V was cut back by 4 bases and J by 3 bases. This CDR3 is built from 16 residues. Germline CDR1 is MDHEN and CDR2 is SYDVKM. The CDR3 here is CASSSPPGTGKETQYF. The CDR3 bases are TGTGCCAGCAGTTCCCCTCCGGGGACAGGGAAAGAGACCCAGTACTTC.

The V call is TRBV9, the J call TRBJ2-4; TRBD1 is a possible D gene (5 bases). V was clipped by 3 bases and J by 13 bases, with 20 bases between them. The germline gives CDR1 SGDLS, CDR2 YYNGEE. This CDR3 contains 14 residues. For the CDR3, the DNA is TGTGCCAGCAGCGATGGGGCCGATGGGGATGAGCAGTACTTC. Translation gives CASSDGADGDEQYF. The whole variable domain, filled in from reference TRBV9 and TRBJ2-4, reads DSGVTQTPKHLITATGQRVTLRCSPRSGDLSVYWYQQSLDQGLQFLIQYYNGEERAKGNILERFSAQQFPDLHSELNLSSLELGDSALYFCASSDGADGDEQYFGAGTRLSVL.

The rearrangement joins TRBV6-5 to TRBJ1-1; D gene ambiguous. Trimming shortened V by 0 bases and J by 0 bases, and 11 bases separated the two germline ends. Germline CDR1 MNHEY, CDR2 SVGAGI. The CDR3 has 16 residues. The CDR3 sequence is CASSYSWQALNTEAFF. CDR3 bases: TGTGCCAGCAGTTACTCGTGGCAAGCCTTGAACACTGAAGCTTTCTTT.

This clonotype was observed a few times. The V gene is TRBV3-1, the J gene TRBJ2-1, with 7 bases fitting TRBD2. This CDR3 contains 16 residues. Trimming took 1 base from V and 5 from J; bases not matched to a gene: 8. CDR1 and CDR2 from the germline V gene are LGHDT and YNNKEL (reference sequence). CDR3 DNA sequence: TGTGCCAGCAGCCAAGGCGGCGGGGGTCTTCACAATGAGCAGTTCTTC. Amino acid sequence: CASSQGGGGLHNEQFF.

This clonotype has a handful of counts. This sequence joins TRBV7-2 and TRBJ2-7; weak D call: TRBD1 (6 bases). The CDR3 consists of 13 residues. CDR1 and CDR2 from the germline V gene are SGHTA and FQGNSA. The V end lost 4 bases, the J end lost 6 bases, and 13 bases lay between the germline ends. Here the CDR3 reads CASSSRWTAEQYF. In DNA form, the CDR3 reads TGTGCCAGCAGCTCCCGTTGGACAGCCGAGCAGTACTTC.